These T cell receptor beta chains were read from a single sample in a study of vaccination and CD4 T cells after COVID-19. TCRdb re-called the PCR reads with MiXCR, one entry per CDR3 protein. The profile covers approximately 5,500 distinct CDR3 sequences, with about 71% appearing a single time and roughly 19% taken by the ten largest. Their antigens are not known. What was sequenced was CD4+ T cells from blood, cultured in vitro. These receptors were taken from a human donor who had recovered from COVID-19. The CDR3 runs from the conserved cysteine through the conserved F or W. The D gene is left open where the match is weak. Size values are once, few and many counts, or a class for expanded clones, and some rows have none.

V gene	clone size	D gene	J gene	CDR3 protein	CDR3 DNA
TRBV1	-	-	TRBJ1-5	CTSSQDRPGNQPQHF	TGCACCAGCAGCCAAGATCGGCCCGGGAACCAGCCCCAGCATTTT
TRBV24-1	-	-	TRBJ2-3	CATSRTATTDTQYF	TGTGCCACCTCCCGGACAGCGACTACAGATACGCAGTATTTT
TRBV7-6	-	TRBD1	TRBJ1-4	CASSLGQGATNEKLFF	TGTGCCAGCAGCTTAGGGCAGGGGGCAACTAATGAAAAACTGTTTTTT
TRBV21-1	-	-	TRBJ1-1	CASSTVQGSGTEAFF	TGTGCCAGCAGCACAGTACAGGGGAGTGGCACTGAAGCTTTCTTT
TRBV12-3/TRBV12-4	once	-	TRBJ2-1	CASSFEGSGGNEQFF	TGTGCCAGCAGTTTTGAAGGGAGTGGAGGCAATGAGCAGTTCTTC
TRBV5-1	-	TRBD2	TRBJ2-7	CASSLGSGGYEQYF	TGCGCCAGCAGCTTGGGAAGCGGGGGTTACGAGCAGTACTTC
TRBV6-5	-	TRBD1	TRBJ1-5	CASSYGRGLGQPQHF	TGTGCCAGCAGTTACGGCAGGGGGCTAGGGCAGCCCCAGCATTTT
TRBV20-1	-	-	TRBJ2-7	CSAIYNYGQYF	TGCAGTGCTATCTATAACTACGGGCAGTACTTC
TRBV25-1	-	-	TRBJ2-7	CASSASPSWAEQYF	TGTGCCAGCAGTGCCTCCCCTAGCTGGGCCGAGCAGTACTTC
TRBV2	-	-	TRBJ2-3	CASSYEGTDTQYF	TGTGCCAGCAGTTACGAGGGGACAGATACGCAGTATTTT
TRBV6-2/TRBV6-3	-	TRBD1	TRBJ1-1	CASTPREGARTEAFF	TGTGCCAGCACCCCGCGGGAGGGGGCTCGCACTGAAGCTTTCTTT
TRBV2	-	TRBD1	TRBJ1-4	CASRSTGAPEKLFF	TGTGCCAGCAGGTCTACAGGGGCGCCCGAAAAACTGTTTTTT
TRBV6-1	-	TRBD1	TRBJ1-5	CASSHRTGQHF	TGTGCCAGCAGTCATAGGACAGGTCAGCATTTT
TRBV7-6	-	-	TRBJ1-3	CASSPGWGAGNTIYF	TGTGCCAGCAGCCCTGGCTGGGGGGCTGGAAACACCATATATTTT
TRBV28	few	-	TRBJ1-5	CASQSGQAPWQPQHF	TGTGCCAGCCAAAGCGGGCAGGCTCCCTGGCAGCCCCAGCATTTT
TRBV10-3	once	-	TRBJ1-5	CAISVDIDQPQHF	TGTGCCATCAGTGTCGACATAGATCAGCCCCAGCATTTT
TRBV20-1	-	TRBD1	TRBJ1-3	CSARVQGANTIYF	TGCAGTGCTAGAGTACAGGGGGCAAACACCATATATTTT
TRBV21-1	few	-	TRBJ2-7	CASSKVGDLYEQYF	TGTGCCAGCAGCAAAGTCGGGGACCTCTACGAGCAGTACTTC
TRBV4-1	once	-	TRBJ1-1	CASSRKGLYETEAFF	TGCGCCAGCAGCCGAAAGGGACTTTATGAAACTGAAGCTTTCTTT
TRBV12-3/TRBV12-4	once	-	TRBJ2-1	CASSLGTYNEQFF	TGTGCCAGCAGTCTCGGGACGTACAATGAGCAGTTCTTC
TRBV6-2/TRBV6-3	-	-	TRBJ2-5	CASGSLETQYF	TGTGCCAGCGGTTCCTTGGAGACCCAGTACTTC
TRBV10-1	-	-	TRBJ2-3	CASSDSGSFSTDTQYF	TGCGCCAGCAGTGACAGTGGTTCTTTTAGCACAGATACGCAGTATTTT
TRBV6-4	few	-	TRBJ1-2	CASSAEGWDDGYTF	TGTGCCAGCAGTGCGGAGGGGTGGGATGATGGCTACACCTTC
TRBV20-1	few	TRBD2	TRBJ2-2	CSARDIVSASGSPGELFF	TGCAGTGCTAGAGATATTGTTTCGGCTAGCGGGAGTCCCGGGGAGCTGTTTTTT
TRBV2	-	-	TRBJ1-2	CASSASVAILSYGYTF	TGTGCCAGCAGTGCAAGCGTGGCAATACTCTCGTATGGCTACACCTTC
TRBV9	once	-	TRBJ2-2	CASSVGGLNTGELFF	TGTGCCAGCAGCGTAGGCGGATTAAACACCGGGGAGCTGTTTTTT
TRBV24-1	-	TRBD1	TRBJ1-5	CATSQGVPNQPQHF	TGTGCCACCAGTCAGGGGGTTCCCAATCAGCCCCAGCATTTT
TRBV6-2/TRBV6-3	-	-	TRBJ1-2	CASSKTELPPNYGYTF	TGTGCCAGCAGTAAGACCGAACTTCCCCCTAACTATGGCTACACCTTC
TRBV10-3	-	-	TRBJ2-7	CAISGGGPYEQYF	TGTGCCATCAGTGGGGGGGGCCCCTACGAGCAGTACTTC
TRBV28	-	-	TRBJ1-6	CASSFTQGVGNSPLHF	TGTGCCAGCAGTTTCACACAGGGAGTGGGTAATTCACCCCTCCACTTT
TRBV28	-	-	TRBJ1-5	CASSSPSGGVQPQHF	TGTGCCAGCAGTTCGCCGTCGGGGGGCGTTCAGCCCCAGCATTTT
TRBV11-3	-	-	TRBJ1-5	CASSLGVDQPQHF	TGTGCCAGCAGCTTAGGGGTTGATCAGCCCCAGCATTTT
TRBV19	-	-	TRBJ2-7	CASSRQEGSYEQYF	TGTGCCAGTAGTAGACAGGAAGGCTCCTACGAGCAGTACTTC
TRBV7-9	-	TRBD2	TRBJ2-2	CASRISSGATGELFF	TGTGCCAGCAGAATCTCTAGCGGAGCTACCGGGGAGCTGTTTTTT
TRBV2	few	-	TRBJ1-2	CASRGLKRTENGYTF	TGTGCCAGCCGCGGGTTAAAAAGGACAGAGAATGGCTACACCTTC
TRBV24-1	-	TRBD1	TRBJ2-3	CATSDSGTASTDTQYF	TGTGCCACCAGTGATTCCGGGACAGCCAGCACAGATACGCAGTATTTT
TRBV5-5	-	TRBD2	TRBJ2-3	CASSLQREVTDTQYF	TGTGCCAGCAGCTTGCAGCGGGAGGTAACAGATACGCAGTATTTT
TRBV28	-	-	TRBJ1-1	CASTLSTGSLNTEAFF	TGTGCCAGCACCCTCTCTACTGGGTCACTGAACACTGAAGCTTTCTTT
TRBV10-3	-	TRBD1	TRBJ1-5	CAIRQGLNQPQHF	TGTGCCATCCGACAGGGGTTGAATCAGCCCCAGCATTTT
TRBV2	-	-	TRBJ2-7	CASSGILDLQYF	TGTGCCAGCAGTGGAATTCTTGATTTGCAGTACTTC
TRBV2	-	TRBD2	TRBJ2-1	CASSGSSGGLNEQFF	TGTGCCAGCAGTGGATCTAGCGGGGGGTTGAATGAGCAGTTCTTC
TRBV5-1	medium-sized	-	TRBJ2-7	CASSLVVFGDEQYF	TGCGCCAGCAGCTTGGTAGTATTTGGCGACGAGCAGTACTTC
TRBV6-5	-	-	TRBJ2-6	CASSYSRAGANVLTF	TGTGCCAGCAGTTACTCCCGGGCTGGGGCCAACGTCCTGACTTTC
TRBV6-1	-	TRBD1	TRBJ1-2	CASSEGTGRLGYTF	TGTGCCAGCAGTGAAGGGACAGGGAGGCTCGGCTACACCTTC